Following are 12 T cell receptor beta chains from one sample sequenced in a study of T cells in Graves' hyperthyroidism and ophthalmopathy (dated 2019 in TCRdb). Receptor amplification or capture employed multiplex PCR. Sequencing took place on an Illumina HiSeq 2000. TCR beta CDR3 regions were amplified from RNA transcripts. The first round of RT-PCR for the TCR CDR3 was performed with the HTBI primer set and the Qiagen OneStep RT-PCR kit. TCRdb's own reprocessing of the public reads used fastp at Q25 and MiXCR and kept productive beta chains. A single entry per CDR3 protein holds the most common genes and DNA from its merged rows. Recorded for this sample are about 350,000 distinct CDR3 sequences; approximately 13% of them occurred a single time. Of the sample, approximately 23% is held by the ten largest clones. The specimen was blood. The receptors stem from a woman aged 30 to 39 with Graves' hyperthyroidism.

In its sample, this clonotype was seen a few times. V and J are TRBV6-4 and TRBJ2-1; 7 nucleotides line up with TRBD2. The germline V gene has CDR1 MRHNA and CDR2 SNTAGT. CDR3 size: 15 residues. J gave up 8 bases and V 0 bases, and 7 bases lay outside the gene matches. The CDR3 nucleotides are TGTGCCAGCAGTGACTCTGGGGGAGGGCCCGATGAGCAGTTCTTC. This encodes CASSDSGGGPDEQFF.

The chain recombines TRBV20-1 with TRBJ1-2; 12 positions match TRBD1. Germline V gene sequence: CDR1 DFQATT, CDR2 SNEGSKA (reference sequence). The V and J ends lost 6 bases and 4 bases, in that order; junction bases with no gene match: 12. This CDR3 has 16 residues. CDR3 sequence: CSATPGQGAVGYGYTF. As DNA, the CDR3 is TGCAGTGCCACACCGGGACAGGGGGCGGTAGGCTATGGCTACACCTTC.

The gene calls are TRBV6-5 and TRBJ1-1; maybe TRBD1 (6 bases). The CDR3 has 13 residues. V dropped 3 bases and J dropped 7 bases, with 12 bases sitting between them. The V gene's germline CDR1 is MNHEY and CDR2 SVGAGI. In nucleotides, the CDR3 is TGTGCCAGCAGTTATCGGGGGGCCCTTGAAGCTTTCTTT. Translated, it gives CASSYRGALEAFF.

V is TRBV19 and J is TRBJ2-2, with D perhaps matching TRBD1 or TRBD2 (5 bases each). CDR1 is LNHDA, CDR2 SQIVND, per germline (reference sequence). The CDR3 is 13 amino acids. V was clipped by 8 bases and J by 4 bases, with 11 bases between them. The CDR3 here is CASGEGSTGELFF. CDR3 bases: TGTGCCAGTGGAGAGGGGTCCACCGGGGAGCTGTTTTTT. Supplemented by reference TRBV19 and TRBJ2-2, the full variable domain reads DGGITQSPKYLFRKEGQNVTLSCEQNLNHDAMYWYRQDPGQGLRLIYYSQIVNDFQKGDIAEGYSVSREKKESFPLTVTSAQKNPTAFYLCASGEGSTGELFFGEGSRLTVL.

As DNA, the CDR3 is TGTGCCAGCTCAGAGATAGGACAGGGGAGCTACGAGCAGTACTTC. This translates into CASSEIGQGSYEQYF. V is TRBV18 and J is TRBJ2-7; 9 bases agree with TRBD1. Trimming removed 5 bases from V and 3 bases from J; junction bases left unmatched: 8. Germline V lookup: CDR1 KGHSH, CDR2 LQKENI. The CDR3 extends over 15 amino acids.

A few counts support this clonotype. The chain recombines TRBV7-8 with TRBJ1-5; a possible D gene is TRBD1 (6 bases). There are 14 residues in the CDR3. Per the germline V gene, CDR1 is SGHVS and CDR2 is FQNEAQ. Trimming pared 5 bases from V and 4 bases from J, leaving 12 bases between. The CDR3 sequence is CASSPGHPNQPQHF. CDR3 sequence (DNA): TGTGCCAGCAGCCCGGGACATCCAAATCAGCCCCAGCATTTT.

This clonotype was recorded a few times. The chain couples TRBV27 to TRBJ2-5, with a possible D match to TRBD2 (6 bases). In germline, CDR1 is MNHEY, CDR2 SMNVEV (reference sequence). There are 16 residues in the CDR3. The germline V and J ends were trimmed by 0 bases and 5 bases, with 16 bases remaining between them. The CDR3 here is CASSLSGLPRAETQYF. The CDR3 DNA is TGTGCCAGCAGTTTATCGGGACTCCCGAGGGCTGAGACCCAGTACTTC.

This clonotype was seen many times. CDR3 region: CSVTIASVDTQYF. CDR3 coding DNA: TGCAGCGTTACTATAGCGTCGGTAGATACGCAGTATTTT. The gene calls are TRBV29-1 and TRBJ2-3; D is perhaps TRBD2 (5 bases). This CDR3 comprises 13 residues. The V end was cut by 5 bases, the J end by 5 bases, with 14 bases between. Germline CDR1 reads SQVTM; CDR2 reads ANQGSEA.

This chain joins TRBV7-9 and TRBJ2-3, with TRBD2 matching over 9 bases. Losses at the gene ends were 6 bases for V and 0 bases for J; bases not matched to a gene: 16. The CDR3 is made up of 19 amino acids. The germline V gene has CDR1 SEHNR and CDR2 FQNEAQ (reference sequence). Here the CDR3 reads CASSPEPGGRARSTDTQYF. The CDR3 DNA reads as TGTGCCAGCAGTCCGGAACCTGGCGGGAGGGCCAGAAGCACAGATACGCAGTATTTT.

Only a few counts were recorded for this clonotype. This chain uses TRBV30 with TRBJ1-1; D remains ambiguous. CDR1 is GTSNPN and CDR2 is SVGIG in the germline V gene (reference sequence). The CDR3 covers 12 residues. V was clipped by 0 bases and J by 12 bases, with 14 bases between them. CDR3 nucleotides: TGTGCCTGGAGTGTGGCAAACCCGAGACCTTTCTTT. Translation gives CAWSVANPRPFF. Supplemented by reference TRBV30 and TRBJ1-1, the full variable domain reads SQTIHQWPATLVQPVGSPLSLECTVEGTSNPNLYWYRQAAGRGLQLLFYSVGIGQISSEVPQNLSASRPQDRQFILSSKKLLLSDSGFYLCAWSVANPRPFFGQGTRLTVV.

A remark on this clonotype: Being one base from a much bigger clone, this may be a read error. The genes are TRBV12-3 or TRBV12-4 and TRBJ1-3; D is unclear. The CDR3 has 12 amino acids. V shed 8 bases and J shed 7 bases, with 12 bases lying between them. The CDR3 DNA follows: TGTGCCAGCTGGGCCCGTCAGAACACCATATATTTT. As protein: CASWARQNTIYF.

Of note for this clonotype: At one end the junction does not follow the germline gene, possibly because of a read error. The V gene is TRBV7-9, the J gene TRBJ1-2, with 9 positions matching TRBD1. CDR3 length: 16 amino acids. CDR1 is SEHNR, CDR2 FQNEAQ, per germline (reference sequence). CDR3 bases: TGTACCAGCAGCTTAGCAGGGACAGGGAGTAACTATGGCTACACCTTC. This encodes CTSSLAGTGSNYGYTF.